These 21 T cell receptor beta chains were sequenced from one sample in a study of blood T cell repertoires in COVID-19. Profiled with immunoSEQ multiplex PCR; TCRdb holds only in-frame clones, not every one. The table has about 78,000 clones, about 89% seen once; the top ten hold 4.9%. The sample consisted of peripheral blood. These receptors all come from a middle-aged man with active or convalescent COVID-19.

In this sample, this clone turned up once. J is TRBJ2-2 and V is TRBV6-5; 9 nucleotides line up with TRBD1. The V segment lost 4 bases and the J segment 1 base; nucleotides outside the gene matches: 4. From germline, CDR1 is MNHEY and CDR2 SVGAGI. CDR3 length: 16 amino acids. DNA for the CDR3: TGTGCCAGCAGTTCTACAGGGGGCTGGAACACCGGGGAGCTGTTTTTT. It translates to CASSSTGGWNTGELFF.

This clone came up a few times. The chain joins TRBV25-1 to TRBJ2-1, with D possibly being TRBD2 (7 bases). V was trimmed by 7 bases and J by 5 bases, leaving 15 bases between them. CDR1 is MGHDK, CDR2 SYGVNS, per germline. The CDR3 is 14 residues long. The CDR3 protein is CASTQTGGHNEQFF. The CDR3 coding sequence is TGTGCCAGCACCCAAACGGGGGGCCACAATGAGCAGTTCTTC. Together with reference TRBV25-1 and TRBJ2-1, the CDR3 gives the full variable domain: EADIYQTPRYLVIGTGKKITLECSQTMGHDKMYWYQQDPGMELHLIHYSYGVNSTEKGDLSSESTVSRIRTEHFPLTLESARPSHTSQYLCASTQTGGHNEQFFGPGTRLTVL.

V is TRBV7-2 and J is TRBJ2-7; TRBD1 is a possible D gene (6 bases). Germline V gene lookup returns CDR1 SGHTA and CDR2 FQGNSA. This CDR3 is built from 14 residues. Trimming stripped 5 bases from V and 1 base from J, with 12 bases between. Written as DNA, the CDR3 is TGTGCCAGCAGCCCCCGACAGGAATCCTACGAGCAGTACTTC. Protein product: CASSPRQESYEQYF.

CDR3 loop: CASSLEMGRSAFF. The CDR3 coding sequence is TGCGCCAGCAGCTTGGAGATGGGGAGGTCAGCTTTCTTT. V and J are TRBV5-1 and TRBJ1-1; D unresolved. Trimming took off 0 bases at V and 10 bases at J, with 13 bases between the two ends. Germline V gene sequence: CDR1 SGHRS, CDR2 YFSETQ. The CDR3 consists of 13 residues.

The chain employs TRBV21-1 and TRBJ1-3; TRBD1, the table's D call, was not compared with the DNA. TRBV21-1 is a pseudogene. The CDR3 has 19 amino acids. CDR3 coding DNA: TGTGCCAGCAGCAATGAAGCAGGGACAGGGGAAGGTAGTGGAAACACCATATATTTT. Protein: CASSNEAGTGEGSGNTIYF.

V usage is TRBV24-1 and J usage is TRBJ1-2; D unclear. CDR3 length: 15 amino acids. V gave up 3 bases and J gave up 4 bases, with 14 bases separating them. Germline values: CDR1 KGHDR, CDR2 SFDVKD. In nucleotides, the CDR3 is TGTGCCACCAGTGATGCGGTGTCCTCGGGCTATGGCTACACCTTC. Its translation: CATSDAVSSGYGYTF.

This clone has a single count. The chain carries TRBV2 and TRBJ1-4; 8 nucleotides line up with TRBD1. V trimming: 1 base; J trimming: 10 bases; junction bases outside the gene matches: 11. The CDR3 consists of 16 residues. CDR1 SNHLY and CDR2 FYNNEI come from the germline V gene. DNA of the CDR3: TGTGCCAGCAGTGAAGGCCGTTCAGGGGGCGCGTTAAAACTGTTTTTT. Translated, it gives CASSEGRSGGALKLFF.

The CDR3 DNA reads TGTGCCAGCAGCTTTACAGGCTACAATGAGCAGTTCTTC. The encoded protein is CASSFTGYNEQFF. The chain joins TRBV7-9 to TRBJ2-1, with D maybe TRBD1 (5 bases). V lost 3 bases, J lost 3 bases, and 6 bases lay in between. This CDR3 is built from 13 residues. Germline V CDR1 and CDR2: SEHNR, FQNEAQ (reference sequence). Full variable domain (remainder filled in from reference TRBV7-9 and TRBJ2-1): DTGVSQNPRHKITKRGQNVTFRCDPISEHNRLYWYRQTLGQGPEFLTYFQNEAQLEKSRLLSDRFSAERPKGSFSTLEIQRTEQGDSAMYLCASSFTGYNEQFFGPGTRLTVL.

The rearrangement uses TRBV19 and TRBJ2-2; tentatively, D is TRBD2 (6 bases). The ends were cut back, 11 bases at V and 3 bases at J, with 16 bases in the middle. The CDR3 loop spans 14 amino acids. The germline V gene has CDR1 LNHDA and CDR2 SQIVND (reference sequence). CDR3 coding DNA: TGTGCCGTCCACGAGGAGCGGGACACCGGGGAGCTGTTTTTT. This codes for CAVHEERDTGELFF.

The chain carries TRBV7-8 and TRBJ1-1; perhaps TRBD1 as D (5 bases). V was cut by 6 bases and J by 4 bases, with 15 bases left in between. CDR3 length: 14 residues. CDR1 is SGHVS, CDR2 FQNEAQ, per germline. CDR3 sequence reads: CASRQGLLGTEAFF. The DNA of the CDR3 is TGTGCCAGCAGGCAGGGACTTTTGGGCACTGAAGCTTTCTTT.

The chain is built from TRBV28 and TRBJ2-7; 12 bases line up with TRBD2. The germline V gene has CDR1 MDHEN and CDR2 SYDVKM. CDR3 length: 17 amino acids. V gave up 1 base and J gave up 0 bases; unmatched junction bases: 4. CDR3 amino acids: CASSLSMTSGGSYEQYV. The CDR3 coding sequence is TGTGCCAGCAGTTTATCCATGACTAGCGGGGGCTCCTACGAGCAGTACGTC.

The chain combines TRBV5-5 with TRBJ2-5, with 7 nucleotides matching TRBD1. The germline CDR1 and CDR2 sequences are SGHKS and YYEKEE (reference sequence). Trimming at V came to 4 bases and at J to 2 bases, leaving 8 bases not matched to a gene. This CDR3 is 15 amino acids long. The CDR3 DNA follows: TGTGCCAGCAGCCTGGCGCCGACAGGGCAAGAGACCCAGTACTTC. Residues: CASSLAPTGQETQYF.

Notes on this clone: This specimen includes other DNA sequences encoding the same CDR3. V is TRBV5-1 and J is TRBJ1-1, with TRBD1 matching 7 bases. V shed 3 bases and J 5 bases; nucleotides not matched to a gene: 4. The CDR3 loop spans 13 amino acids. The V gene's germline CDR1 is SGHRS and CDR2 YFSETQ. CDR3 nucleotides: TGCGCCAGCAGCTCCCAGGGGGATACTGAAGCTTTCTTT. Translating it yields CASSSQGDTEAFF.

The V gene is TRBV5-1, the J gene TRBJ1-1; the D is unclear. This CDR3 region has 14 residues. In germline, CDR1 is SGHRS, CDR2 YFSETQ. Trimming took 2 bases from V and 2 from J, leaving 10 bases between them. CDR3 nucleotides: TGCGCCAGCAGCTTTGGAGGGATCAACACTGAAGCTTTCTTT. Its translation is CASSFGGINTEAFF.

Written as DNA, the CDR3 is TGTGCCAGCAGCTTAGATCCGGGGGGAAATAATTCACCCCTCCACTTT. Protein product: CASSLDPGGNNSPLHF. This chain links TRBV11-2 with TRBJ1-6; a possible D gene is TRBD1 (5 bases). Per the germline V gene, CDR1 is SGHAT and CDR2 is FQNNGV. Trimming left V 0 bases short and J 5 bases short, with 11 bases between. CDR3 length: 16 residues. Full variable domain (rest looked up from reference TRBV11-2 and TRBJ1-6): EAGVAQSPRYKIIEKRQSVAFWCNPISGHATLYWYQQILGQGPKLLIQFQNNGVVDDSQLPKDRFSAERLKGVDSTLKIQPAKLEDSAVYLCASSLDPGGNNSPLHFGNGTRLTVT.

The J gene is TRBJ1-5, the V gene TRBV30, with D maybe TRBD1 (5 bases). In germline, CDR1 is GTSNPN, CDR2 SVGIG (reference sequence). This CDR3 spans 14 amino acids. Trimming stripped 0 bases from V and 1 base from J, with 7 bases between. CDR3 sequence reads: CAWSVAGSNQPQHF. For the CDR3, the DNA is TGTGCCTGGAGTGTAGCAGGGAGCAATCAGCCCCAGCATTTT.

This clone was seen just once. The V and J genes are TRBV19 and TRBJ1-1; possible D gene TRBD1, 5 bases. CDR3 size: 14 residues. The V gene's germline CDR1 is LNHDA and CDR2 SQIVND (reference sequence). The V gene lost 9 bases and the J gene lost 1 base, with 15 bases spanning the gap. The CDR3 reads CARSGGGRNTEAFF. CDR3 in DNA: TGTGCCAGGTCGGGGGGGGGAAGGAACACTGAAGCTTTCTTT. Looking up the rest from reference TRBV19 and TRBJ1-1 gives the full variable domain: DGGITQSPKYLFRKEGQNVTLSCEQNLNHDAMYWYRQDPGQGLRLIYYSQIVNDFQKGDIAEGYSVSREKKESFPLTVTSAQKNPTAFYLCARSGGGRNTEAFFGQGTRLTVV.

The genes are TRBV27 and TRBJ1-1; 8 bases are a match to TRBD1. The germline V gene encodes CDR1 MNHEY and CDR2 SMNVEV (reference sequence). The CDR3 totals 16 residues. Unmatched junction bases numbered 9, after V lost 5 bases and J lost 1 base. In nucleotides, the CDR3 is TGTGCCAGCAGTGCCGGGACAGGACGTGCGAACACTGAAGCTTTCTTT. Amino acid sequence: CASSAGTGRANTEAFF.

The V gene is TRBV4-1, the J gene TRBJ2-7; 7 positions agree with TRBD1. The CDR3 extends over 15 amino acids. CDR1 is MGHRA and CDR2 is YSYEKL in the germline V gene. After removal of 2 bases from V and 3 bases from J, the junction contained 7 bases not matched to a gene. The CDR3 coding sequence is TGCGCCAGCAGCCAACCGGGACAGAGGGACTACGAGCAGTACTTC. Translating it yields CASSQPGQRDYEQYF.

This chain links TRBV6-5 with TRBJ1-6; D ambiguous. This CDR3 spans 12 amino acids. Germline V CDR1 and CDR2: MNHEY, SVGAGI. The V gene lost 5 bases and the J gene lost 8 bases, with 7 bases spanning the gap. The CDR3 nucleotides read TGTGCCAGCAGTCCCCTCGATTCACCCCTCCACTTT. It translates to CASSPLDSPLHF.

The count of this clone is one. The chain has TRBV24-1 and TRBJ2-7, with unresolved D. V lost 9 bases to trimming and J lost 1 base, with 12 bases between them. CDR3 size: 13 residues. Germline V gives CDR1 KGHDR, CDR2 SFDVKD. The CDR3 loop is CATRTAQSYEQYF. The CDR3 nucleotides are TGTGCCACCCGAACCGCACAGTCCTACGAGCAGTACTTC.